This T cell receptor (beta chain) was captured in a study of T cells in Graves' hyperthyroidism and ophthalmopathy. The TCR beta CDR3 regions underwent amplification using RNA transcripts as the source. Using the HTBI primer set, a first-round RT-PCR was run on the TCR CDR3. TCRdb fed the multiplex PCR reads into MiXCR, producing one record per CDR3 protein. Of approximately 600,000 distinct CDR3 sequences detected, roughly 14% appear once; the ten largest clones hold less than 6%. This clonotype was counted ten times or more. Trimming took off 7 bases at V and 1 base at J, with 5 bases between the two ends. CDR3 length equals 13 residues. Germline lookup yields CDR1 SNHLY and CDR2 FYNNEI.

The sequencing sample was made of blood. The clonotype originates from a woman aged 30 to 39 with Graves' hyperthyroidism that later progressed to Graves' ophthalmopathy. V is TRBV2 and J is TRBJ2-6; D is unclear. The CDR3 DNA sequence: TGTGCCAGCAAGACTTCTGGGGCCAACGTCCTGACTTTC. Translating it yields CASKTSGANVLTF.